The 30 T cell receptor beta chains given below trace back to one sample, sequenced in a study of blood T cells in healthy people across ages. Then a second PCR, running about 6 to 12 cycles, was carried out with a sample-barcoded 5' primer and a J-beta primer mix. TCRdb reanalysed the 5' RACE reads using MiXCR and keeps one entry per CDR3 protein. The sample yields over 600,000 distinct CDR3 sequences, 35% to 50% seen once. The sequenced material came from blood. Receptor source: a man at least 80 years old in good health.

V usage is TRBV6-2 or TRBV6-3 and J usage is TRBJ2-1; D may correspond to TRBD1 or TRBD2 (5 bases each). The ends were cut back, 4 bases at V and 9 bases at J, with 19 bases in the middle. CDR3 length: 15 residues. Germline CDR1 and CDR2: MNHEY and SVGEGT. CDR3 amino acids: CASSCLGVQEGEQFF. The CDR3 region has the DNA TGTGCCAGCAGTTGCTTGGGGGTCCAAGAGGGTGAGCAGTTCTTC.

Details on this clonotype: A single base separates this from a much larger clone, so it may be a read error. V and J are TRBV12-3 or TRBV12-4 and TRBJ1-2; no reliable D call. The CDR3 loop spans 14 amino acids. The CDR3 sequence: CAGSLSGGIYGYTF. In DNA form, the CDR3 reads TGTGCCGGCAGTTTATCAGGAGGGATCTATGGCTACACCTTC.

This clonotype was observed once. A much larger clone lies a single base off, so this may be a read error. The chain employs TRBV27 and TRBJ2-5, with 7 bases matching TRBD1. The end of the DNA fits TRBJ2-7 better, so the J call may be wrong. The CDR3 spans 13 residues. In germline, CDR1 is MNHEY, CDR2 SMNVEV (reference sequence). The CDR3 region has the DNA TGTGCCAGCAGGAAGACAGGGCCCTGCGAGCAGTACTTC. Its translation: CASRKTGPCEQYF.

Worth noting for this clonotype: At one end, the junction sequence differs from germline, possibly due to a read error. This chain uses TRBV12-3 or TRBV12-4 with TRBJ1-1; unclear D gene. The CDR3 has 12 residues. The CDR3: CASSLTEVETFF. The CDR3 DNA reads as TGTGCCAGCAGTTTAACGGAGGTTGAAACTTTCTTT.

This clonotype has a count of ten or more. The gene calls are TRBV5-1 and TRBJ2-3, with 7 bases lining up with TRBD2. Germline V gene data show CDR1 as SGHRS and CDR2 as YFSETQ. There are 15 residues in the CDR3. V was pared by 0 bases and J by 3 bases, with 4 bases of the junction left unmatched. CDR3 residues: CASSLDGGRTDTQYF. In DNA form, the CDR3 reads TGCGCCAGCAGCTTGGACGGCGGGAGAACAGATACGCAGTATTTT.

V gene TRBV10-3 combines with J gene TRBJ2-7; unclear D gene. Trimming pared 2 bases from V and 4 bases from J, leaving 6 bases between. The V gene's germline CDR1 is ENHRY and CDR2 SYGVKD. The CDR3 is 12 amino acids. The CDR3 sequence is CAISENSYEQYF. The CDR3 nucleotides read TGTGCCATCAGTGAGAATTCTTACGAGCAGTACTTC.

This clonotype has only a few counts. CDR3 sequence reads: CASSPDRARGEQFF. In DNA, the CDR3 is TGCGCCAGCAGTCCCGACCGGGCTAGGGGTGAGCAGTTCTTC. V gene TRBV5-1 combines with J gene TRBJ2-1, with D possibly matching TRBD1 (5 bases). Germline V lookup: CDR1 SGHRS, CDR2 YFSETQ. V lost 5 bases to trimming and J lost 9 bases, with 18 bases between them. The CDR3 is 14 amino acids.

The chain has TRBV5-1 and TRBJ2-7; D not certain. The germline V gene has CDR1 SGHRS and CDR2 YFSETQ. This CDR3 region has 13 residues. The V end lost 4 bases, the J end lost 4 bases, and 12 bases lay between the germline ends. The CDR3 spells CASSPIGAYEQYF. The CDR3 DNA sequence: TGCGCCAGCAGCCCGATAGGAGCGTACGAGCAGTACTTC.

This chain connects TRBV7-9 to TRBJ1-2; 9 bases agree with TRBD1. The V gene end was trimmed by 4 bases and the J gene end by 6 bases; junction bases not matched to a gene: 9. The CDR3 runs to 15 residues. Germline V gene data show CDR1 as SEHNR and CDR2 as FQNEAQ (reference sequence). Written as DNA, the CDR3 is TGTGCCAGCAGCTCAGGGGACAGGGAGACAGATGGCTACACCTTC. It yields the protein CASSSGDRETDGYTF.

The chain links TRBV12-3 or TRBV12-4 to TRBJ1-6, with a weak D call TRBD1 (6 bases). The CDR3 is 17 amino acids. The ends were cut back, 3 bases at V and 0 bases at J, with 12 bases in the middle. The CDR3: CASSLRTGSSYNSPLHF. The DNA for the CDR3 is TGTGCCAGCAGTTTGCGAACAGGGAGCTCCTATAATTCACCCCTCCACTTT.

The chain's CDR3 is CSARVGASYEQYF. The CDR3 DNA sequence: TGCAGTGCTAGAGTGGGGGCCTCCTACGAGCAGTACTTC. The rearrangement joins TRBV20-1 to TRBJ2-7; D may be TRBD1 (6 bases). With 1 base removed from V and 0 bases from J, the gap between germline ends came to 7 bases. The CDR3 spans 13 residues. In germline, CDR1 is DFQATT, CDR2 SNEGSKA (reference sequence).

This chain links TRBV12-3 or TRBV12-4 with TRBJ2-3; 8 nucleotides line up with TRBD2. The junction had 5 bases not matched to a gene; V was cut back by 5 bases and J by 1 base. The CDR3 length is 15 residues. This CDR3 reads CASSPRGGRTDTQYF. The DNA for the CDR3 is TGTGCCAGCAGTCCCCGGGGGGGACGCACAGATACGCAGTATTTT.

This clonotype was detected only a few times. V is TRBV7-6 and J is TRBJ2-7; 9 nucleotides match TRBD2. Germline V gives CDR1 SGHVS, CDR2 FNYEAQ. V shed 5 bases, J shed 7 bases, and the junction held 15 bases outside the gene matches. This CDR3 has 16 residues. The CDR3 nucleotides read TGTGCCAGCAGCCCACATAGCGGGAGTGATATAAAGGAGCAGTACTTC. Its translation is CASSPHSGSDIKEQYF.

This clonotype was seen a few times. The chain combines TRBV4-1 with TRBJ2-3; unclear D gene. The CDR3 contains 14 residues. CDR1 and CDR2 from the germline V gene are MGHRA and YSYEKL. Trimming took 4 bases from V and 4 from J, leaving 12 bases between them. CDR3 DNA sequence: TGCGCCAGCAGCCCTATTAATGGTGCAGATACGCAGTATTTT. Residues: CASSPINGADTQYF.

The V and J genes are TRBV5-1 and TRBJ2-7; D is possibly TRBD2 (6 bases). CDR1 and CDR2 from the germline V gene are SGHRS and YFSETQ. CDR3 length equals 15 residues. Trimming stripped 0 bases from V and 6 bases from J, with 16 bases between. CDR3 in DNA: TGCGCCAGCAGCTTGGAGGCTAGCGAGATTTCCGAGCAGTACTTC. This sequence encodes CASSLEASEISEQYF.

The chain is built from TRBV6-2 or TRBV6-3 and TRBJ2-1; D gene uncertain. CDR3 length: 16 amino acids. V was shortened by 4 bases and J by 0 bases, with 13 bases between the two germline ends. Germline assignment: CDR1 MNHEY and CDR2 SVGEGT. Here the CDR3 DNA reads TGTGCCAGCAGTTCTACCATCAAGAACTCCTACAATGAGCAGTTCTTC. Translation gives CASSSTIKNSYNEQFF.

Remarks on this clonotype: A read error may produce the germline difference seen at one junction end. The chain combines TRBV7-2 with TRBJ2-7; D remains ambiguous. In germline, CDR1 is SGHTA, CDR2 FQGNSA. This CDR3 comprises 13 residues. The CDR3 sequence is CACSLAVAREQYF. Written as DNA, the CDR3 is TGTGCCTGCAGCCTCGCCGTCGCTCGGGAGCAGTACTTC.

In this sample, this clonotype turned up a few times. The chain recombines TRBV4-3 with TRBJ2-2; D is unclear. V was pared by 5 bases and J by 5 bases, with 12 bases between. CDR1 and CDR2 from the germline V gene are LGHNA and YSLEER. The CDR3 has 14 amino acids. This chain's CDR3 is CASSWNHGTGELFF. In nucleotides, the CDR3 is TGCGCCAGCAGCTGGAACCACGGGACCGGGGAGCTGTTTTTT.

This clonotype was counted only a few times. The rearrangement links TRBV29-1 to TRBJ1-4; D not resolved. The CDR3 has 14 amino acids. With 6 bases removed from V and 0 bases from J, the gap between germline ends came to 11 bases. CDR1 and CDR2 (germline): SQVTM, ANQGSEA. CDR3 protein: CSVSVGATNEKLFF. CDR3 nucleotides: TGCAGCGTCTCCGTGGGAGCAACTAATGAAAAACTGTTTTTT.

This clonotype was recorded many times. This rearrangement joins TRBV28 to TRBJ1-2; D is uncertain. Trimming left V 2 bases short and J 5 bases short, with 15 bases between. The CDR3 spans 15 residues. Germline CDR1 MDHEN, CDR2 SYDVKM. CDR3 nucleotides: TGTGCCAGCAGTTTAGAGGCGTCAGGATGGTATGGCTACACCTTC. Its translation is CASSLEASGWYGYTF.

This clonotype was counted a few times. This chain joins TRBV18 and TRBJ2-1, with a possible D match to TRBD2 (5 bases). Trimming removed 3 bases from V and 9 bases from J, with 21 bases in between. CDR3 size: 16 residues. Germline V CDR1 and CDR2: KGHSH, LQKENI. This CDR3 reads CASSPERNTRHGEQFF. The CDR3 nucleotides read TGTGCCAGCTCACCCGAGCGGAATACCCGCCATGGTGAGCAGTTCTTC.

V and J are TRBV4-3 and TRBJ2-7; no reliable D call. Trimming took 0 bases from V and 2 from J, leaving 11 bases between them. Germline-derived CDR1 and CDR2 are LGHNA and YSLEER. The CDR3 has 15 amino acids. The DNA of the CDR3 is TGCGCCAGCAGCCAAGATTATCAGATAACCTACGAGCAGTACTTC. Amino acids: CASSQDYQITYEQYF.

This chain joins TRBV20-1 and TRBJ2-5, with TRBD1 identical over 11 bases. Germline trimming cut 2 bases from V and 11 bases from J; bases unmatched to any gene: 10. This CDR3 is built from 14 residues. The germline V gene encodes CDR1 DFQATT and CDR2 SNEGSKA (reference sequence). The CDR3 is CSARRTGGLNEQYF. CDR3 nucleotides: TGCAGTGCTAGACGGACAGGGGGCCTAAATGAGCAGTACTTC.

V is TRBV5-1 and J is TRBJ1-1; perhaps TRBD1 as D (6 bases). CDR3 size: 12 residues. Between the trimmed V and J ends, which lost 3 bases and 5 bases, there was a span of 8 bases. CDR1 is SGHRS, CDR2 YFSETQ, per germline. CDR3 loop: CASSSRGTEAFF. In DNA form, the CDR3 reads TGCGCCAGCAGCTCCAGGGGAACTGAAGCTTTCTTT.

The chain uses TRBV10-3 and TRBJ2-1, with TRBD1 matching 7 bases. Trimming took 2 bases from V and 3 from J; bases not matched to a gene: 4. Looked up from germline, CDR1 is ENHRY and CDR2 is SYGVKD. The CDR3 consists of 15 residues. CDR3 in DNA: TGTGCCATCAGTGAGATGGCAGGGGGCTACAATGAGCAGTTCTTC. Protein product: CAISEMAGGYNEQFF.

This clonotype showed up many times. CDR3 residues: CASSSDSRTYNEQFF. CDR3 DNA: TGTGCCAGCAGCTCGGACAGTAGAACCTACAATGAGCAGTTCTTC. This chain links TRBV7-3 with TRBJ2-1, with D perhaps matching TRBD1 (6 bases). Germline CDR1 is SGHTA and CDR2 is FQGTGA. V lost 4 bases, J lost 2 bases, and 12 bases lay in between. The CDR3 length is 15 residues.

To note about this clonotype: Its ends do not fully match the called genes, so a read error is possible. The CDR3 here is CANSVASGSYNEQYF. CDR3 in DNA: TGTGCCAACAGCGTCGCTAGCGGGAGCTACAATGAGCAGTACTTC. The chain carries TRBV7-9 and TRBJ2-7; the match to TRBD2 covers 10 bases. From germline, CDR1 is SEHNR and CDR2 FQNEAQ (reference sequence). The CDR3 sequence is 15 residues long.

This clonotype occurred a few times. V is TRBV6-6 and J is TRBJ2-3; no clear D. This CDR3 contains 15 residues. From germline, CDR1 is MNHNY and CDR2 SVGAGI (reference sequence). V shed 0 bases and J shed 3 bases, with 10 bases lying between them. The CDR3 sequence is CASSYSKGRTDTQYF. The CDR3 nucleotides are TGTGCCAGCAGTTACTCGAAGGGTAGGACAGATACGCAGTATTTT.

The chain employs TRBV7-3 and TRBJ2-5, with D perhaps matching TRBD1 or TRBD2 (6 bases each). The CDR3 spans 16 residues. Germline V gene lookup returns CDR1 SGHTA and CDR2 FQGTGA. Between the trimmed V and J ends, which lost 1 base and 5 bases, there was a span of 17 bases. The CDR3 nucleotides read TGTGCCAGCAGCTTAAATGGTGCCAGGGGAGGCGAGACCCAGTACTTC. It yields the protein CASSLNGARGGETQYF.

The chain couples TRBV6-6 to TRBJ2-7, with TRBD2 matching over 11 bases. V shed 5 bases and J 0 bases; nucleotides not matched to a gene: 6. The CDR3 loop spans 16 amino acids. Per germline, CDR1 MNHNY and CDR2 SVGAGI (reference sequence). The CDR3 bases are TGTGCCAGCAGTACCGCTAGCGGGAGGCTCTCCTACGAGCAGTACTTC. Translating it yields CASSTASGRLSYEQYF.